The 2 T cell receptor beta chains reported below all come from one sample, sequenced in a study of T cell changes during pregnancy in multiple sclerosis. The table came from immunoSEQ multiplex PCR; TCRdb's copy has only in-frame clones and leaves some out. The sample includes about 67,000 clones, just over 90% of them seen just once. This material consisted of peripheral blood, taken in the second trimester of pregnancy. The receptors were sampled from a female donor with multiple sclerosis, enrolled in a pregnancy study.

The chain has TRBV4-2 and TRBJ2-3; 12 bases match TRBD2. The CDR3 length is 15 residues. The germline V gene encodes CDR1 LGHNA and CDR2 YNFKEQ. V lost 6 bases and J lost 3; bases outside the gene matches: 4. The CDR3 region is CASRGLAGETDTQYF. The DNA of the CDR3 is TGTGCCAGCAGGGGACTAGCGGGTGAGACAGATACGCAGTATTTT.

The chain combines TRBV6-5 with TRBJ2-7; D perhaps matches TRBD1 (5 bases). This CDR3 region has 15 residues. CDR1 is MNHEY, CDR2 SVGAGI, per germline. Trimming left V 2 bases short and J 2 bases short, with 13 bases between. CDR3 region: CASSYGGRAPYEQYF. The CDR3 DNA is TGTGCCAGCAGTTACGGTGGCAGGGCCCCCTACGAGCAGTACTTC.